These T cell receptor beta chains were read from a single sample in a study of shared clonotypes between healthy human individuals. Sequencing was performed with immunoSEQ multiplex PCR; in TCRdb, only in-frame clones are kept and a portion is missing. This table has approximately 440,000 clones, around 77% appearing once. Sequenced input: PBMCs. The receptors here all came from a woman aged 40 to 49 in good health. Some clones in this sample may be carry-over from other donors' samples. Each CDR3 is given with its conserved first and last residue. D genes are given only for firm matches. Size is omitted from some rows. Given values are once, few, many or a class for expanded clones.

many	TRBV7-2	TRBJ1-2	TRBD1	13	TGTGCCAGCAGCCTAGGACAGGGATATGGCTACACCTTC	CASSLGQGYGYTF
many	TRBV5-5	TRBJ1-1	.	14	TGTGCCAGCAGCTTGGTAGGACAGACCACTGAAGCTTTCTTT	CASSLVGQTTEAFF
.	TRBV7-2	TRBJ2-1	TRBD2	16	TGTGCCAGCAGCTTATGGGGACGGGGGGTCTCCAATGAGCAGTTCTTC	CASSLWGRGVSNEQFF
.	TRBV6-5	TRBJ1-1	TRBD1	13	TGTGCCAGCAGTAGGAGACAGGGGGCTGAAGCTTTCTTT	CASSRRQGAEAFF
few	TRBV14	TRBJ2-7	.	15	TGTGCCAGCAGCCAAGACGGAGGTCTGAGGGGCGAGCAGTACTTC	CASSQDGGLRGEQYF
.	TRBV28	TRBJ2-1	TRBD2	18	TGTGCCAGCAGGTCAATCGATGTAGCTAGCGGGAGTTACAATGAGCAGTTCTTC	CASRSIDVASGSYNEQFF
.	TRBV7-2	TRBJ2-7	.	13	TGTGCCAGCAGCTTAGAGGTCCCCCGCGAGCAGTACTTC	CASSLEVPREQYF
many	TRBV2	TRBJ2-7	.	13	TGTGCCAGCAGTGTTACAGGGAACGGCGAGCAGTACTTC	CASSVTGNGEQYF
.	TRBV28	TRBJ1-1	.	9	TGTGCCAGCAGTTCTCGGGCTTTCTTT	CASSSRAFF
.	TRBV6-5	TRBJ2-7	TRBD1	14	TGTGCCAGCAGTAAACCCGGGACAGCCTACGAGCAGTACTTC	CASSKPGTAYEQYF
many	TRBV7-2	TRBJ2-1	.	16	TGTGCCAGCAGTACTAGGGCGGGGAGCTCCTACAATGAGCAGTTCTTC	CASSTRAGSSYNEQFF